The 30 T cell receptor beta chains below come from one sample, sequenced in a study of blood T cell repertoires in COVID-19. Only in-frame clones appear in the TCRdb table, and some are missing; sequencing was by immunoSEQ multiplex PCR. In the table there are 100,000 to 150,000 clones, around 87% of which are singletons. Sequencing input: peripheral blood. These receptors originate from a woman aged 60-75 years with acute or convalescent COVID-19.

The V gene is TRBV5-6, the J gene TRBJ1-1; TRBD1 is a possible D gene (6 bases). This CDR3 comprises 13 residues. The V end lost 2 bases, the J end lost 7 bases, and 12 bases lay between the germline ends. The V gene's germline CDR1 is SGHDT and CDR2 YYEEEE. CDR3 nucleotides: TGTGCCAGCAGCTTCGGACAGTCGGGTGAAGCTTTCTTT. This gives the protein CASSFGQSGEAFF. Variable domain in full (rest from reference TRBV5-6 and TRBJ1-1): DAGVTQSPTHLIKTRGQQVTLRCSPKSGHDTVSWYQQALGQGPQFIFQYYEEEERQRGNFPDRFSGHQFPNYSSELNVNALLLGDSALYLCASSFGQSGEAFFGQGTRLTVV.

The chain links TRBV28 to TRBJ1-3, with D possibly matching TRBD1 (6 bases). There are 15 residues in the CDR3. Trimming stripped 7 bases from V and 4 bases from J, with 17 bases between. The germline CDR1 and CDR2 sequences are MDHEN and SYDVKM. CDR3 residues: CASTFLGGLGNTIYF. In DNA, the CDR3 is TGTGCCAGCACCTTCTTAGGGGGATTAGGAAACACCATATATTTT.

This rearrangement joins TRBV4-1 to TRBJ1-5; 10 bases match TRBD1. Germline CDR1 and CDR2: MGHRA and YSYEKL. The ends lost 6 bases at V and 6 bases at J; junction bases unmatched: 11. This CDR3 contains 16 residues. The CDR3 protein is CASRTTTGGQGQPQHF. In DNA, the CDR3 is TGCGCCAGCAGAACTACGACAGGGGGCCAGGGTCAGCCCCAGCATTTT.

The V gene is TRBV28, the J gene TRBJ1-4, with 9 bases that match TRBD1. Germline CDR1 reads MDHEN; CDR2 reads SYDVKM. The CDR3 has 16 amino acids. V gave up 4 bases and J gave up 4 bases; unmatched junction bases: 7. CDR3 nucleotide sequence: TGTGCCAGCAGTTCACAGGGGGCCGGGAATAATGAAAAACTGTTTTTT. This gives the protein CASSSQGAGNNEKLFF.

The J gene is TRBJ2-5, the V gene TRBV6-5; D is possibly TRBD1 (6 bases). The CDR3 totals 13 residues. V was trimmed by 6 bases and J by 5 bases, leaving 13 bases between them. Germline V gives CDR1 MNHEY, CDR2 SVGAGI. CDR3 protein: CASRRQVSETQYF. DNA for the CDR3: TGTGCCAGCAGGAGACAGGTCTCGGAGACCCAGTACTTC.

This clone has just one count. The gene calls are TRBV28 and TRBJ1-5, with 10 bases aligning to TRBD1. V gave up 5 bases and J gave up 4 bases; unmatched junction bases: 5. CDR3 length equals 15 residues. CDR1 is MDHEN, CDR2 SYDVKM, per germline. In DNA form, the CDR3 reads TGTGCCAGCAGTCAAAGGGGACAGGGGAATCAGCCCCAGCATTTT. It yields the protein CASSQRGQGNQPQHF. The full variable domain, its missing parts supplied by reference TRBV28 and TRBJ1-5, is DVKVTQSSRYLVKRTGEKVFLECVQDMDHENMFWYRQDPGLGLRLIYFSYDVKMKEKGDIPEGYSVSREKKERFSLILESASTNQTSMYLCASSQRGQGNQPQHFGDGTRLSIL.

The rearrangement links TRBV7-2 to TRBJ2-2; TRBD2 might be the D (5 bases). The V and J ends lost 6 bases and 5 bases respectively, with 10 bases between them. This CDR3 has 13 amino acids. Germline V lookup: CDR1 SGHTA, CDR2 FQGNSA. Written as DNA, the CDR3 is TGTGCCAGCAGTACCACTAGTACCGGGGAGCTGTTTTTT. Translating it yields CASSTTSTGELFF.

The chain is built from TRBV5-3 and TRBJ2-2; 13 bases line up with TRBD2. TRBV5-3 is recorded as an ORF, its role being uncertain. CDR3 length: 17 residues. J was trimmed by 3 bases and V by 4 bases; bases with no gene match: 6. This CDR3 is CARSRTSGSRDTGELFF. The CDR3, as DNA: TGTGCCAGAAGCCGGACTAGCGGGAGTCGGGACACCGGGGAGCTGTTTTTT.

The rearrangement links TRBV28 to TRBJ1-1, with 9 bases identical to TRBD1. Germline V gene data show CDR1 as MDHEN and CDR2 as SYDVKM. The CDR3 spans 16 residues. V shed 5 bases, J shed 6 bases, and the junction held 13 bases outside the gene matches. CDR3 region: CASSRAGTGRVAEAFF. CDR3 bases: TGTGCCAGCAGTAGAGCCGGGACAGGGAGGGTGGCTGAAGCTTTCTTT.

The rearrangement uses TRBV19 and TRBJ1-2; no clear D. With 3 bases removed from V and 5 bases from J, the gap between germline ends came to 16 bases. This CDR3 has 15 residues. From germline, CDR1 is LNHDA and CDR2 SQIVND (reference sequence). CDR3 in amino acids: CASSIQRMGGYGYTF. In DNA form, the CDR3 reads TGTGCCAGTAGTATTCAAAGGATGGGAGGTTATGGCTACACCTTC.

The V and J genes are TRBV11-1 and TRBJ2-2; D is ambiguous. CDR1 is SGHAT, CDR2 FQDESV, per germline (reference sequence). This CDR3 contains 13 residues. The V end was cut by 10 bases, the J end by 4 bases, with 13 bases between. CDR3 protein: CAILASGTGELFF. The CDR3 nucleotides are TGTGCCATCTTAGCTTCGGGCACCGGGGAGCTGTTTTTT. The whole variable domain, filled in from reference TRBV11-1 and TRBJ2-2, reads EAEVAQSPRYKITEKSQAVAFWCDPISGHATLYWYRQILGQGPELLVQFQDESVVDDSQLPKDRFSAERLKGVDSTLKIQPAELGDSAMYLCAILASGTGELFFGEGSRLTVL.

This sequence joins TRBV4-2 and TRBJ1-5, with a possible D match to TRBD1 (6 bases). The CDR3 is made up of 15 amino acids. V was clipped by 0 bases and J by 4 bases, with 10 bases between them. Germline V gene data show CDR1 as LGHNA and CDR2 as YNFKEQ. In DNA, the CDR3 is TGTGCCAGCAGCCAAGACAACAGGGCTAATCAGCCCCAGCATTTT. The encoded protein is CASSQDNRANQPQHF.

This chain links TRBV29-1 with TRBJ1-5; 7 bases match TRBD1. Germline CDR1 is SQVTM and CDR2 is ANQGSEA. V lost 5 bases to trimming and J lost 4 bases; unmatched junction nucleotides: 8. The CDR3 has 14 residues. CDR3 sequence (DNA): TGCAGCGTTTTATCAGGGGGATTGAATCAGCCCCAGCATTTT. This gives the protein CSVLSGGLNQPQHF.

The chain links TRBV11-2 to TRBJ1-3; TRBD1 might be the D (6 bases). Germline CDR1 SGHAT, CDR2 FQNNGV. Between the trimmed V and J ends, which lost 5 bases and 2 bases, there was a span of 13 bases. The CDR3 covers 15 residues. The CDR3 loop reads CASSLTGLPGNTIYF. CDR3 bases: TGTGCCAGCAGCCTCACAGGGCTTCCTGGAAACACCATATATTTT.

This clone was counted a few times. V is TRBV19 and J is TRBJ1-5; D is perhaps TRBD1 (6 bases). V was cut by 11 bases and J by 0 bases, with 17 bases left in between. Per germline, CDR1 LNHDA and CDR2 SQIVND (reference sequence). The CDR3 sequence is 15 residues long. CDR3 in amino acids: CAGGGGYNSNQPQHF. The CDR3 DNA sequence: TGTGCCGGAGGGGGGGGCTACAATAGCAATCAGCCCCAGCATTTT.

V and J are TRBV11-1 and TRBJ2-1, with a weak D call TRBD2 (7 bases). Trimming removed 3 bases at V and 6 bases at J, with 15 bases between. The length of the CDR3 is 15 residues. Germline V lookup: CDR1 SGHAT, CDR2 FQDESV (reference sequence). The CDR3 loop reads CASSLAMGGPNEQFF. The CDR3 nucleotides read TGTGCCAGCAGCTTGGCGATGGGGGGGCCCAATGAGCAGTTCTTC.

J is TRBJ1-1 and V is TRBV21-1; TRBD1 was called by the table and not checked on the DNA. TRBV21-1 is given as a pseudogene. The CDR3 extends over 14 amino acids. CDR3 in DNA: TGTGCCAGCAGCAACCTTGGCCGAACCACTGAAGCTTTCTTT. It yields the protein CASSNLGRTTEAFF.

Here the CDR3 DNA reads TGTGCCAGCAGCTGGAGCGGGTTGAGCTCCTACAATGAGCAGTTCTTC. This translates into CASSWSGLSSYNEQFF. The chain uses TRBV5-6 and TRBJ2-1; a weak D match, TRBD2 (6 bases). CDR1 is SGHDT and CDR2 is YYEEEE in the germline V gene. V dropped 3 bases and J dropped 0 bases, with 13 bases sitting between them. This CDR3 is built from 16 residues.

V and J are TRBV30 and TRBJ1-5; TRBD1 agrees at 8 bases. Germline assignment: CDR1 GTSNPN and CDR2 SVGIG (reference sequence). V shed 1 base and J 4 bases; nucleotides not matched to a gene: 0. CDR3 length: 13 amino acids. This chain's CDR3 is CAWSDRGNQPQHF. For the CDR3, the DNA is TGTGCCTGGAGTGACAGGGGGAATCAGCCCCAGCATTTT.

CDR3 loop: CASSQGWRESYGYTF. The CDR3 nucleotides read TGTGCCAGCAGCCAAGGGTGGCGGGAATCCTATGGCTACACCTTC. The V and J genes are TRBV3-1 (or the pseudogene TRBV3-2) and TRBJ1-2, with D hard to call. Trimming took off 1 base at V and 4 bases at J, with 13 bases between the two ends. The CDR3 runs to 15 residues. Germline V gene data show CDR1 as LGHDT and CDR2 as YNNKEL (reference sequence).

This clone was counted a single time. The chain carries TRBV25-1 and TRBJ2-1; 12 bases are a match to TRBD2. Germline CDR1 is MGHDK and CDR2 is SYGVNS. V lost 4 bases, J lost 1 base, and 2 bases stayed unmatched. The CDR3 is made up of 16 amino acids. The CDR3 protein is CASSGGLAGSYNEQFF. Here the CDR3 DNA reads TGTGCCAGCAGTGGAGGACTAGCGGGGTCCTACAATGAGCAGTTCTTC.

The chain links TRBV6-6 to TRBJ2-5; D might be TRBD1 (5 bases). CDR1 is MNHNY and CDR2 is SVGAGI in the germline V gene (reference sequence). V gave up 6 bases and J gave up 4 bases, with 21 bases separating them. There are 16 residues in the CDR3. The CDR3 DNA reads TGTGCCAGCAGCCAGATGAAAGGGGCCCGAGGAGAGACCCAGTACTTC. Amino acid sequence: CASSQMKGARGETQYF.

This chain uses TRBV29-1 with TRBJ1-1; D might be TRBD1 (5 bases). V was shortened by 1 base and J by 12 bases, with 15 bases between the two germline ends. This CDR3 comprises 12 residues. Germline loops: CDR1 SQVTM, CDR2 ANQGSEA. CDR3 nucleotides: TGCAGCGTTGAAGGGGGCGGGACCCAAACTTTCTTT. It encodes CSVEGGGTQTFF.

On this clone: This sample also contains other DNA sequences that code for the same CDR3. The V gene is TRBV3-1 (or the pseudogene TRBV3-2), the J gene TRBJ1-1; the D gene is possibly TRBD1 (6 bases). The CDR3 is 13 residues long. V lost 2 bases and J 4 bases, leaving 8 bases between the germline ends. Germline loops: CDR1 LGHDT, CDR2 YNNKEL (reference sequence). CDR3 coding DNA: TGTGCCAGCAGCCAAATACAGGGCACTGAAGCTTTCTTT. Amino acid sequence: CASSQIQGTEAFF.

The chain combines TRBV19 with TRBJ1-2; TRBD1 matches 11 bases. CDR3 length equals 13 residues. Germline V CDR1 and CDR2: LNHDA, SQIVND (reference sequence). V lost 9 bases and J lost 8; bases outside the gene matches: 8. The CDR3, as DNA: TGTGCCAGCCTCGGAGGGACAGGGGGGGGCTACACCTTC. This codes for CASLGGTGGGYTF.

V gene TRBV4-2 combines with J gene TRBJ2-3, with no clear D. Germline CDR1 is LGHNA and CDR2 is YNFKEQ. Trimming removed 3 bases at V and 0 bases at J, with 4 bases between. The CDR3 length is 13 residues. The CDR3 DNA sequence: TGTGCCAGCAGCCACTCTAGCACAGATACGCAGTATTTT. It yields the protein CASSHSSTDTQYF.

Remarks on this clone: One junction end does not reproduce the germline sequence, and a read error may be involved. The same CDR3 also results from other DNA sequences found in this sample. This chain uses TRBV28 with TRBJ1-5, with TRBD1 identical over 11 bases. This CDR3 has 13 amino acids. The germline V gene has CDR1 MDHEN and CDR2 SYDVKM. CDR3 region: CAIGQGALQPQHF. Here the CDR3 DNA reads TGCGCCATTGGACAGGGGGCCTTGCAGCCCCAGCATTTT. Together with reference TRBV28 and TRBJ1-5, the CDR3 gives the full variable domain: DVKVTQSSRYLVKRTGEKVFLECVQDMDHENMFWYRQDPGLGLRLIYFSYDVKMKEKGDIPEGYSVSREKKERFSLILESASTNQTSMYLCAIGQGALQPQHFGDGTRLSIL.

V and J are TRBV18 and TRBJ1-3; D is undetermined. CDR3 length: 15 amino acids. Germline loops: CDR1 KGHSH, CDR2 LQKENI. Trimming left V 3 bases short and J 0 bases short, with 9 bases between. In nucleotides, the CDR3 is TGTGCCAGCTCACCTCAGGTTCGCTCTGGAAACACCATATATTTT. Residues: CASSPQVRSGNTIYF.

V is TRBV7-6 and J is TRBJ2-1; 8 bases agree with TRBD2. CDR3 length: 18 amino acids. Germline V gene sequence: CDR1 SGHVS, CDR2 FNYEAQ. The V gene end was trimmed by 6 bases and the J gene end by 0 bases; junction bases not matched to a gene: 13. The CDR3 DNA reads as TGTGCCAGCAGTGTTTGGTCTAGCGGGCTCAGCTCCTACAATGAGCAGTTCTTC. Its protein product is CASSVWSSGLSSYNEQFF. Variable domain in full (rest from reference TRBV7-6 and TRBJ2-1): GAGVSQSPRYKVTKRGQDVALRCDPISGHVSLYWYRQALGQGPEFLTYFNYEAQQDKSGLPNDRFSAERPEGSISTLTIQRTEQRDSAMYRCASSVWSSGLSSYNEQFFGPGTRLTVL.

The J gene is TRBJ1-1, the V gene TRBV2, with D perhaps matching TRBD1 (5 bases). With 0 bases removed from V and 5 bases from J, the gap between germline ends came to 13 bases. Germline assignment: CDR1 SNHLY and CDR2 FYNNEI. This CDR3 contains 15 residues. This CDR3 is CASSEAQHDRTEAFF. The CDR3 DNA is TGTGCCAGCAGTGAAGCCCAACACGACAGAACTGAAGCTTTCTTT.